This entry is about one T cell receptor (beta chain). One end of the junction does not line up with germline, which may come from a read error. This entry comes from a study of T cells in Graves' hyperthyroidism and ophthalmopathy. TCR beta CDR3 regions were amplified from RNA transcripts. During a first-round RT-PCR of the TCR CDR3, the HTBI primer set was used. TCRdb redid the calling of the multiplex PCR reads with MiXCR, one entry per CDR3 protein. The sample consists of under 350,000 distinct CDR3 sequences, less than 30% of them appearing once. This receptor was obtained from a man aged 35-49 years with Graves' hyperthyroidism that later progressed to Graves' ophthalmopathy. Sequenced sample: blood.

The DNA for the CDR3 is TGTGCCAGCCGTTTAGGGACAGGGGTCGAGCAGTACTTC. Protein product: CASRLGTGVEQYF. This chain connects TRBV27 to TRBJ2-7, with TRBD1 matching 10 bases. This CDR3 is 13 amino acids long. Germline loops: CDR1 MNHEY, CDR2 SMNVEV (reference sequence).